Reported below is one T cell receptor (delta chain). The target antigen is unknown. This entry comes from a study of Vδ1+ human thymocytes. Study-wide points: Bulk repertoire data may be misinterpreted because of unexpected Vdelta2 sequences. Donors shared many TRG clonotypes but few TRD clonotypes. Unlike peripheral blood Vdelta1+ controls, thymic delta-chain sequences included 15% to 25% Vdelta2 and few Vdelta3. Thymic TRG and TRD repertoires appeared highly polyclonal.

Germline V gene data show CDR1 as TSWWSYY and CDR2 as QGS. The CDR3 has 17 residues. Between the trimmed V and J ends, which lost 0 bases and 0 bases, there was a span of 14 bases. Alphabeta T cells were depleted, then CD3+ Vdelta1+ Vdelta2- thymocytes were FACS-sorted. RNA was extracted from the cells and then reverse transcribed. CDR3 amplicons came from multiplex PCR with pooled V-gene forward and constant-region reverse primers. TCRdb re-called clones from the multiplex PCR reads via CATT. Among around 60,000 delta-chain clones listed, approximately 16% were seen once. The sequencing input was Vdelta1+ gamma-delta thymocytes from the thymus. Subset defined: FACS-sorted CD3+ TCRalphabeta- TCRVdelta1+ TCRVdelta2- thymocytes. The sequence derives from a girl under three years old who had congenital heart surgery. J is TRDJ1 and V is TRDV1; D is uncertain. Written as DNA, the CDR3 is TGTGCTCTTGGGGAACTGGTGAGGTGGCCCGACACCGATAAACTCATCTTT. Protein sequence: CALGELVRWPDTDKLIF.